This T cell receptor beta chain was recorded in a study of graft-versus-host responses after intestinal transplantation. Overall study context: Each patient got anti-thymocyte globulin induction, then tacrolimus and steroids for around three years.

With regard to this clone: Antigen unknown.

TCRdb's copy holds only in-frame clones and misses some; the assay was immunoSEQ multiplex PCR. The table includes over 90,000 clones, around nine tenths detected once. This CDR3 has 14 residues. Germline assignment: CDR1 MDHEN and CDR2 SYDVKM. Trimming stripped 6 bases from V and 1 base from J, with 10 bases between. Study observations and caveats: There were GvH clones found in recipient marrow, and some of them appeared first in ileum or blood. Individuals who had graft-donor T cell macrochimerism had allografts that showed high graft-versus-host to host-versus-graft clonal ratios. Early HvG declines after transplant were associated with peak circulating GvH clone levels.

The V call is TRBV28, the J call TRBJ1-5, with D perhaps TRBD1 (5 bases). The receptor was isolated from a human donor who received an intestinal transplant. The sequencing used unstimulated CD8+ T cells sorted from spleen or lymph node cells, collected before intestinal transplant. This chain's CDR3 is CASSLGVSNQPQHF. The CDR3, as DNA: TGTGCCAGCAGCCTAGGGGTGAGCAATCAGCCCCAGCATTTT.